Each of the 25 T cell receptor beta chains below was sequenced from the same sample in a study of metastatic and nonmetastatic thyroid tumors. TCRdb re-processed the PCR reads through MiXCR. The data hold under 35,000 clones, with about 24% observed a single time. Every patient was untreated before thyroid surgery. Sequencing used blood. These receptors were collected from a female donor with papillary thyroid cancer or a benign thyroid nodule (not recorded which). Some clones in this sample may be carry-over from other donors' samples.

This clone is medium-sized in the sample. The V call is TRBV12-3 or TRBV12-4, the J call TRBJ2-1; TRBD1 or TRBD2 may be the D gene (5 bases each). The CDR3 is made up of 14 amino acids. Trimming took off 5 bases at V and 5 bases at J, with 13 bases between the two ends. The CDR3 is CASSLPGPHNEQFF. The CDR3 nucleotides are TGTGCCAGCAGTCTCCCGGGACCACACAATGAGCAGTTCTTC.

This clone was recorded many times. The CDR3 protein is CASTFDQELFF. The CDR3 region has the DNA TGTGCCAGCACCTTTGATCAGGAGCTGTTTTTT. The chain couples TRBV7-2 to TRBJ2-2, with D hard to call. The V and J ends lost 7 bases and 10 bases respectively, with 10 bases between them. Germline-derived CDR1 and CDR2 are SGHTA and FQGNSA. This CDR3 has 11 amino acids.

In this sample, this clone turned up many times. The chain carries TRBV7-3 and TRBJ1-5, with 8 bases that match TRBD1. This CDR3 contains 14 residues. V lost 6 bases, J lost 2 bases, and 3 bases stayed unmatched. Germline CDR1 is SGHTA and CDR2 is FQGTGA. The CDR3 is CASREQGGNQPQHF. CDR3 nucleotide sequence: TGTGCCAGCAGGGAACAGGGGGGCAATCAGCCCCAGCATTTT.

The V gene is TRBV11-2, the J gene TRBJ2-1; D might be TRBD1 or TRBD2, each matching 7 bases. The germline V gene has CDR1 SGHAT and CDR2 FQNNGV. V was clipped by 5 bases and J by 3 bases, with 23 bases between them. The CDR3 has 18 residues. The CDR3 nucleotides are TGTGCCAGCAGCCGTGTGGCAGGGGGTATAGCGGGCTACAATGAGCAGTTCTTC. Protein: CASSRVAGGIAGYNEQFF.

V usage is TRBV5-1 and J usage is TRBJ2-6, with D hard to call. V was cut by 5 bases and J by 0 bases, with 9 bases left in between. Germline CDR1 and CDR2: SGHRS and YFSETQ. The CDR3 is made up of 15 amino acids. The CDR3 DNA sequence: TGCGCCAGCAGGAGTACGCTCTCTGGGGCCAACGTCCTGACTTTC. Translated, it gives CASRSTLSGANVLTF.

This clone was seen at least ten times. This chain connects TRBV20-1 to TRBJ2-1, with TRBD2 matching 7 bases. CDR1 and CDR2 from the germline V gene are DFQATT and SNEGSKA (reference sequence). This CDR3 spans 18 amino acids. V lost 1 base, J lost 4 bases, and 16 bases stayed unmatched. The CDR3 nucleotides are TGCAGTGCTAGAGTTCTTGAAATGGGGAGGGAGGGATACAATGAGCAGTTCTTC. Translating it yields CSARVLEMGREGYNEQFF.

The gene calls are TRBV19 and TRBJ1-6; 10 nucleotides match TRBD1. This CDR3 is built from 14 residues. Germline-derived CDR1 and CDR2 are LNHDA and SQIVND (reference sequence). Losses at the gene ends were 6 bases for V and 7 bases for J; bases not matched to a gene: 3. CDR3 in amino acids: CASRPGQGNSPLHF. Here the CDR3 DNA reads TGTGCCAGTAGGCCGGGACAGGGGAATTCACCCCTCCACTTT.

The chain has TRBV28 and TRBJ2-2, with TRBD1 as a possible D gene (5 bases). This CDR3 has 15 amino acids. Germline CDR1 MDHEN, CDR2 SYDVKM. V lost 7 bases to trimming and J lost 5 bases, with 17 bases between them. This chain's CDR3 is CASKGYTVNTGELFF. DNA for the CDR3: TGTGCCAGCAAGGGGTACACAGTCAATACCGGGGAGCTGTTTTTT. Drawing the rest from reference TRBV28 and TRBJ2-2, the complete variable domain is DVKVTQSSRYLVKRTGEKVFLECVQDMDHENMFWYRQDPGLGLRLIYFSYDVKMKEKGDIPEGYSVSREKKERFSLILESASTNQTSMYLCASKGYTVNTGELFFGEGSRLTVL.

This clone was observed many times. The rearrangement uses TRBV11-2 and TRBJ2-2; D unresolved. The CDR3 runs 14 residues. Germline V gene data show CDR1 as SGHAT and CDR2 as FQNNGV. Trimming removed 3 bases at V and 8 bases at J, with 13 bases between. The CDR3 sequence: CASSFNFPGGELFF. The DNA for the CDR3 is TGTGCCAGCAGCTTTAACTTTCCTGGAGGGGAGCTGTTTTTT.

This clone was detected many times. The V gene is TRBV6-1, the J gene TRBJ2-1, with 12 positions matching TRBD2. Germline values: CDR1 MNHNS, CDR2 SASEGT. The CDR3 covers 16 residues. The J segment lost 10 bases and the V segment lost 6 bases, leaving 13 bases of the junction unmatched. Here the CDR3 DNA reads TGTGCCAGCAGCCGCGGTCTAGCGGGAGGGCCGAGCGAGCAGTTCTTC. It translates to CASSRGLAGGPSEQFF.

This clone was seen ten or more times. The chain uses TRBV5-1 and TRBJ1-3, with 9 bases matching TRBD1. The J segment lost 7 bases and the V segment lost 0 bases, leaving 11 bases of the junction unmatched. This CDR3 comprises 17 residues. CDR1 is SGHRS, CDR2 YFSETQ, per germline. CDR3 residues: CASSLVFTGTGKNTIYF. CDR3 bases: TGCGCCAGCAGCTTGGTGTTTACCGGGACAGGGAAGAACACCATATATTTT.

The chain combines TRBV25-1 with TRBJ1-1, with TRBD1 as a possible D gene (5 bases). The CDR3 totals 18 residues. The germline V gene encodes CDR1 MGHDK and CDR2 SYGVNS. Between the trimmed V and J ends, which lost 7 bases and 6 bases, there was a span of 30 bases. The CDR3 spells CASIDRLILGTLKSEAFF. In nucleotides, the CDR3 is TGTGCCAGCATTGACCGTCTCATCTTGGGGACCCTGAAGTCTGAAGCTTTCTTT.

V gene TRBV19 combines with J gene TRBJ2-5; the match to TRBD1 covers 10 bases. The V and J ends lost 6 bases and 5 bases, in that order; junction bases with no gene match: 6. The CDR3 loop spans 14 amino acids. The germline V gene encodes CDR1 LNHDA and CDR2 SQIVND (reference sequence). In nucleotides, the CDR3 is TGTGCCAGTAGAGAGACAGGGGGCGCGGAGACCCAGTACTTC. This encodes CASRETGGAETQYF.

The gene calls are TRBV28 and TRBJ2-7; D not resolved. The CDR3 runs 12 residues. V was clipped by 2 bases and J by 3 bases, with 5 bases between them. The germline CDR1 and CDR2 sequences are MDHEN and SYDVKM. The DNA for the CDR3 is TGTGCCAGCAGTTTACGAAACTACGAGCAGTACTTC. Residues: CASSLRNYEQYF.

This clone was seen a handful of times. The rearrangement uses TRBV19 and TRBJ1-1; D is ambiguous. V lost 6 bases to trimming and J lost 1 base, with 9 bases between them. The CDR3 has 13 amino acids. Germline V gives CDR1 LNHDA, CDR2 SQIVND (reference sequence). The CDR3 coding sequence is TGTGCCAGTAGGGTGACGGGGAACACTGAAGCTTTCTTT. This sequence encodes CASRVTGNTEAFF. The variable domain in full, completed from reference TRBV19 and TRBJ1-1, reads DGGITQSPKYLFRKEGQNVTLSCEQNLNHDAMYWYRQDPGQGLRLIYYSQIVNDFQKGDIAEGYSVSREKKESFPLTVTSAQKNPTAFYLCASRVTGNTEAFFGQGTRLTVV.

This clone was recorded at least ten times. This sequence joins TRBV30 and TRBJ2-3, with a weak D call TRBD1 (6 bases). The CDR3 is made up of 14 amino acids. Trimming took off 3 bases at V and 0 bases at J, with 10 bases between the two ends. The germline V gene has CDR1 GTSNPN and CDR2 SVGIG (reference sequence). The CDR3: CAWRWGQSTDTQYF. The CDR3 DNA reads TGTGCCTGGAGGTGGGGGCAAAGCACAGATACGCAGTATTTT.

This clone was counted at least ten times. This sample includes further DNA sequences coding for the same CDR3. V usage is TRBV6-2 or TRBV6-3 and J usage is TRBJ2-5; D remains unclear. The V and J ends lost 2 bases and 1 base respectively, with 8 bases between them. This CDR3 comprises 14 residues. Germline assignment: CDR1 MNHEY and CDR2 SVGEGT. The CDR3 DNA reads TGTGCCAGCAGTTACAACGAGCCCCAAGAGACCCAGTACTTC. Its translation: CASSYNEPQETQYF.

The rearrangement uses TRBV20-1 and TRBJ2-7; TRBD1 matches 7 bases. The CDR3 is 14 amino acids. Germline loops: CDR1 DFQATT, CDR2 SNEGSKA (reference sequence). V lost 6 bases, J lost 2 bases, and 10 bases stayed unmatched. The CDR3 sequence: CSATPGQQPYEQYF. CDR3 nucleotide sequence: TGCAGTGCCACGCCGGGACAGCAGCCCTACGAGCAGTACTTC.

CDR3 bases: TGTGCCTGGAGTACTGGTGTGCGGTCACCCCTCCACTTT. Translation gives CAWSTGVRSPLHF. V usage is TRBV30 and J usage is TRBJ1-6; unclear D gene. V shed 2 bases and J shed 10 bases, with 12 bases lying between them. Germline values: CDR1 GTSNPN, CDR2 SVGIG (reference sequence). The CDR3 contains 13 residues.

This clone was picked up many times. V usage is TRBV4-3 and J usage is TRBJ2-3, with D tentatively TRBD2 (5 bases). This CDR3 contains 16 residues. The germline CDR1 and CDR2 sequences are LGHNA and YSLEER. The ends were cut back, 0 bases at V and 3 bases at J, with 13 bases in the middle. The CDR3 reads CASSQDSGRWTDTQYF. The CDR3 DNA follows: TGCGCCAGCAGCCAAGATTCGGGGAGATGGACAGATACGCAGTATTTT.

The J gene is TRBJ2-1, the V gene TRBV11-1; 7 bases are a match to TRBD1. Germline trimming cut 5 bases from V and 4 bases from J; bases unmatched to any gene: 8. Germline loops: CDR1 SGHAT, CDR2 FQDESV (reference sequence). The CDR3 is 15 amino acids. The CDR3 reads CASSHNGTAYNEQFF. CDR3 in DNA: TGTGCCAGCAGCCACAACGGGACAGCTTACAATGAGCAGTTCTTC.

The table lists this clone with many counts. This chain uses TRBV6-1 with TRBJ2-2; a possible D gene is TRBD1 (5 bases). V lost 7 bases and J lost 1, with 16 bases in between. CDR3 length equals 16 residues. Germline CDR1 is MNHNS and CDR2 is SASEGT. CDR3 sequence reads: CASTQNGAGNTGELFF. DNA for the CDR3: TGTGCCAGCACCCAAAATGGGGCAGGGAACACCGGGGAGCTGTTTTTT.

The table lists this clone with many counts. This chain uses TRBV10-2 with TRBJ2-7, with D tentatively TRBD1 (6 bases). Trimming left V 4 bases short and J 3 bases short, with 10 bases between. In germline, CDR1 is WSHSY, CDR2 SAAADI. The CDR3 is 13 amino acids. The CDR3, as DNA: TGCGCCAGCAGTGGTACCAGGGGCTACGAGCAGTACTTC. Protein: CASSGTRGYEQYF.

The CDR3: CSARPPGAGPHSDTQYF. CDR3 sequence (DNA): TGCAGTGCTAGACCCCCGGGGGCGGGACCACACTCAGATACGCAGTATTTT. V is TRBV20-1 and J is TRBJ2-3; the D gene could be TRBD1 or TRBD2 (6 bases each). This CDR3 has 17 amino acids. The ends were cut back, 2 bases at V and 4 bases at J, with 22 bases in the middle. Germline CDR1 is DFQATT and CDR2 is SNEGSKA (reference sequence).

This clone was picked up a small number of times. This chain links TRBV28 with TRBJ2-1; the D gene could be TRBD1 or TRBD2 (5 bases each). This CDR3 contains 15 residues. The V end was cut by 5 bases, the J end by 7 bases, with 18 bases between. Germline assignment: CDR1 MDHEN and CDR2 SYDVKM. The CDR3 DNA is TGTGCCAGCAGTCCCCCCCGGGGACCAAGTAATGAGCAGTTCTTC. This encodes CASSPPRGPSNEQFF.